This T cell receptor beta chain was found in a study of blood T cell repertoires in COVID-19. Study as a whole: There were acute and convalescent COVID-19 samples, and they came from the United States, Italy and Spain. Nucleic acid was either cDNA or gDNA, and it came from T cells, B-cell-depleted T cells, or PBMCs.

Per the original methods: Counts of nucleated cells, estimated from reference gene primer amplification, were obtained. The assay was immunoSEQ multiplex PCR, and TCRdb's table has in-frame clones only and misses some. The V and J calls and the clone size are those of that table, but D and trimming were determined from the DNA. Of over 250,000 clones in the sample, about 80% were seen once. Germline values: CDR1 SEHNR, CDR2 FQNEAQ (reference sequence). Losses at the gene ends were 5 bases for V and 7 bases for J; bases not matched to a gene: 4. The CDR3 sequence is 15 residues long. The sample comprised peripheral blood. V usage is TRBV7-9 and J usage is TRBJ2-1; TRBD2 matches 14 bases. The receptor was isolated from a woman of 80 years or more with acute or convalescent COVID-19. The CDR3 DNA follows: TGTGCCAGCAGCCCCGGGACTAGCGGGAGTAATGAGCAGTTCTTC. Amino acids: CASSPGTSGSNEQFF.